These 20 T cell receptor beta chains came from one sample sequenced in a study of T cells in Graves' hyperthyroidism and ophthalmopathy. There were TCR beta CDR3 regions amplified from RNA transcripts. The primer set for the first-round RT-PCR of the TCR CDR3 was HTBI. TCRdb independently ran MiXCR on the multiplex PCR reads; one entry per CDR3 protein. This sample has approximately 500,000 distinct CDR3 sequences, with about 43% found just once. The sample taken for sequencing was peripheral blood or thyroid tissue (not recorded which). These receptors were taken from a woman aged 18-30 years with Graves' hyperthyroidism.

This clonotype was detected ten times or more. This sequence joins TRBV7-6 and TRBJ1-5; unclear D gene. This CDR3 is built from 14 residues. Germline V lookup: CDR1 SGHVS, CDR2 FNYEAQ. V shed 10 bases and J shed 5 bases, with 18 bases lying between them. The CDR3 DNA sequence: TGTGCCACCTCAGAGACGCCGGAGGATCAGCCCCAGCATTTT. Protein: CATSETPEDQPQHF.

This clonotype was observed at least ten times. The chain uses TRBV7-2 and TRBJ1-6; D not resolved. CDR1 is SGHTA, CDR2 FQGNSA, per germline. V lost 3 bases and J lost 7, with 4 bases in between. The CDR3 loop spans 12 amino acids. Here the CDR3 reads CASSFPNSPLHF. DNA for the CDR3: TGTGCCAGCAGCTTTCCCAATTCACCCCTCCACTTT.

This clonotype was recorded at least ten times. The chain uses TRBV29-1 and TRBJ2-6; no firm D call. Germline V gene data show CDR1 as SQVTM and CDR2 as ANQGSEA. Trimming took 0 bases from V and 4 from J, leaving 13 bases between them. The CDR3 runs 16 residues. The CDR3 is CSVEDSVGSGANVLTF. The CDR3 nucleotides read TGCAGCGTTGAAGATAGTGTGGGCTCAGGGGCCAACGTCCTGACTTTC.

The sample holds many counts of this clonotype. This sequence joins TRBV12-3 or TRBV12-4 and TRBJ1-2; weak D call: TRBD1 (5 bases). The CDR3 contains 11 residues. V was clipped by 7 bases and J by 6 bases, with 9 bases between them. CDR3 in amino acids: CASILGDGYTF. The CDR3, as DNA: TGTGCCAGCATCTTAGGGGATGGCTACACCTTC.

About this clonotype itself: One end of the junction fails to match germline, which may point to a read error. The V call is TRBV10-3, the J call TRBJ2-7; the match to TRBD1 covers 7 bases. The CDR3 has 15 amino acids. Per the germline V gene, CDR1 is ENHRY and CDR2 is SYGVKD. CDR3 in amino acids: CAISEWIGTAYGQYF. For the CDR3, the DNA is TGTGCCATCAGTGAATGGATCGGGACAGCATACGGGCAGTACTTC.

This clonotype was seen at least ten times. The chain links TRBV10-3 to TRBJ2-7; 7 nucleotides line up with TRBD1. With V trimmed by 6 bases and J by 2 bases, 4 bases remained unmatched. CDR1 and CDR2 (germline): ENHRY, SYGVKD. CDR3 length equals 13 residues. The CDR3 DNA reads TGTGCCATCAGCGTACAGGGGACCTACGAGCAGTACTTC. Protein product: CAISVQGTYEQYF.

The sample holds many counts of this clonotype. The chain has TRBV6-1 and TRBJ1-1; D gene uncertain. The length of the CDR3 is 13 residues. Germline V gives CDR1 MNHNS, CDR2 SASEGT. Trimming stripped 3 bases from V and 4 bases from J, with 9 bases between. The CDR3 nucleotides read TGTGCCAGCAGTGAGGGCAGGTTCACTGAAGCTTTCTTT. It translates to CASSEGRFTEAFF.

The chain recombines TRBV7-8 with TRBJ1-6, with 9 bases identical to TRBD1. The CDR3 runs to 16 residues. Germline V lookup: CDR1 SGHVS, CDR2 FQNEAQ. V shed 0 bases and J 4 bases; nucleotides not matched to a gene: 1. The CDR3 loop reads CASSLADRGYNSPLHF. DNA for the CDR3: TGTGCCAGCAGCTTAGCGGACAGGGGTTATAATTCACCCCTCCACTTT.

Note on this clonotype: Given the absence of the conserved phenylalanine or tryptophan at the CDR3 end, a read error is likely. J is TRBJ2-5 and V is TRBV10-2; 7 nucleotides match TRBD1. The J call may be wrong; the DNA end is better matched by TRBJ2-7. CDR1 and CDR2 from the germline V gene are WSHSY and SAAADI. This CDR3 is 14 amino acids long. CDR3 amino acids: CASSVQGESYEQYL. For the CDR3, the DNA is TGCGCCAGTAGCGTTCAGGGGGAGTCCTACGAGCAGTACCTC.

This clonotype came up many times. DNA of the CDR3: TGCGCCAGCAGCCAAGATGATGTCAGGAACACCGGGGAGCTGTTTTTT. Translating it yields CASSQDDVRNTGELFF. The rearrangement joins TRBV4-1 to TRBJ2-2; no firm D call. V lost 0 bases to trimming and J lost 1 base, with 9 bases between them. The V gene's germline CDR1 is MGHRA and CDR2 YSYEKL. CDR3 length equals 16 residues.

This clonotype has ten or more counts. J is TRBJ1-1 and V is TRBV13; D might be TRBD1 (5 bases). CDR3 length equals 14 residues. V lost 5 bases, J lost 5 bases, and 15 bases lay in between. The V gene's germline CDR1 is PRHDT and CDR2 FYEKMQ (reference sequence). CDR3 nucleotides: TGTGCCAGCAGCCCCTCTTTCAGGGAAACTGAAGCTTTCTTT. Its translation: CASSPSFRETEAFF.

The table lists this clonotype with many counts. The chain combines TRBV5-1 with TRBJ2-7, with 8 bases lining up with TRBD1. The CDR3 consists of 15 residues. From germline, CDR1 is SGHRS and CDR2 YFSETQ. V lost 2 bases to trimming and J lost 2 bases; unmatched junction nucleotides: 6. CDR3 region: CASSFGTGETYEQYF. The CDR3 DNA follows: TGCGCCAGCAGCTTCGGGACAGGCGAGACCTACGAGCAGTACTTC.

This clonotype was detected only once. The chain has TRBV10-3 and TRBJ2-5, with 7 nucleotides matching TRBD2. The J segment lost 0 bases and the V segment lost 6 bases, leaving 4 bases of the junction unmatched. Germline V gene data show CDR1 as ENHRY and CDR2 as SYGVKD. This CDR3 has 14 residues. CDR3 in DNA: TGTGCCATCAGGACCGGGGGGTACCAAGAGACCCAGTACTTC. It is translated as CAIRTGGYQETQYF.

The chain recombines TRBV2 with TRBJ2-3; weak D call: TRBD2 (6 bases). Trimming removed 8 bases at V and 4 bases at J, with 10 bases between. CDR3 size: 12 residues. Germline V gene lookup returns CDR1 SNHLY and CDR2 FYNNEI. The CDR3 coding sequence is TGTGCCAGCTCGGCTAGCGCAGATACGCAGTATTTT. Translated: CASSASADTQYF.

The rearrangement uses TRBV7-7 and TRBJ1-2, with D perhaps TRBD1 (5 bases). There are 15 residues in the CDR3. Deletions cut 5 bases from V and 2 bases from J, with 15 bases between. Per germline, CDR1 SSHAT and CDR2 FNYEAQ (reference sequence). CDR3 sequence (DNA): TGTGCCAGCAGCCCTATGGGACTAGCGAACTATGGCTACACCTTC. Translation: CASSPMGLANYGYTF.

This chain connects TRBV29-1 to TRBJ1-1; possible D gene TRBD1, 5 bases. The V and J ends lost 3 bases and 0 bases respectively, with 14 bases between them. The CDR3 totals 15 residues. Germline lookup yields CDR1 SQVTM and CDR2 ANQGSEA. The CDR3 reads CSVETGQALNTEAFF. The DNA for the CDR3 is TGCAGCGTTGAGACGGGGCAGGCCCTGAACACTGAAGCTTTCTTT.

This clonotype was recorded at least ten times. The chain is built from TRBV25-1 and TRBJ1-2; D unclear. The V gene's germline CDR1 is MGHDK and CDR2 SYGVNS. V was cut by 2 bases and J by 2 bases, with 9 bases left in between. The CDR3 contains 14 residues. CDR3 sequence: CASSEGTGNYGYTF. CDR3 DNA sequence: TGTGCCAGCAGTGAAGGCACTGGGAACTATGGCTACACCTTC.

The chain recombines TRBV29-1 with TRBJ2-7, with TRBD1 identical over 7 bases. Looked up from germline, CDR1 is SQVTM and CDR2 is ANQGSEA. V shed 8 bases and J 0 bases; nucleotides not matched to a gene: 7. This CDR3 contains 13 residues. The CDR3 coding sequence is TGCAGCTCGCTCCGGGACAGCTCCTACGAGCAGTACTTC. Translated: CSSLRDSSYEQYF.

This chain joins TRBV9 and TRBJ1-4; 8 nucleotides line up with TRBD1. Trimming removed 4 bases from V and 6 bases from J; junction bases left unmatched: 8. The CDR3 covers 15 residues. The germline V gene encodes CDR1 SGDLS and CDR2 YYNGEE. CDR3 in DNA: TGTGCCAGCAGCCCCACAGGGGGGCGGGATGAAAAACTGTTTTTT. It translates to CASSPTGGRDEKLFF.

This clonotype was seen many times. The chain uses TRBV19 and TRBJ2-2; D is possibly TRBD2 (5 bases). The CDR3 contains 14 residues. The V and J ends lost 9 bases and 4 bases respectively, with 15 bases between them. Germline values: CDR1 LNHDA, CDR2 SQIVND (reference sequence). The CDR3 loop is CASKVVAGTGELFF. The CDR3 nucleotides read TGTGCCAGCAAGGTCGTGGCGGGCACCGGGGAGCTGTTTTTT. Filled out from reference TRBV19 and TRBJ2-2, the complete variable domain reads DGGITQSPKYLFRKEGQNVTLSCEQNLNHDAMYWYRQDPGQGLRLIYYSQIVNDFQKGDIAEGYSVSREKKESFPLTVTSAQKNPTAFYLCASKVVAGTGELFFGEGSRLTVL.